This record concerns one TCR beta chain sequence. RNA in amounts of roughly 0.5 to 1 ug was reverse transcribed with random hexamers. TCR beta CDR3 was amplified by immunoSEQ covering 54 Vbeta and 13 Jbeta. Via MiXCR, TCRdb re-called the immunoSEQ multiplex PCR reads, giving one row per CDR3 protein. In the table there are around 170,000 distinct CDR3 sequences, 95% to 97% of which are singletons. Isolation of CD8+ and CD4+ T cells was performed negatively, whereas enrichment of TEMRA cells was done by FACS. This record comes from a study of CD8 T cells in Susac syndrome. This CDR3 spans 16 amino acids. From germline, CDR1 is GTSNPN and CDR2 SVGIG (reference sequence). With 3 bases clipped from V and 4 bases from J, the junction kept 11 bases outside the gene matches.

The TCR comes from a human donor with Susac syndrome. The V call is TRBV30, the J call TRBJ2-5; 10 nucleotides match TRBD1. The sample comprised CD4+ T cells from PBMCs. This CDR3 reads CAWSPGQGMSRETQYF. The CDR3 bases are TGTGCCTGGAGCCCGGGACAGGGGATGTCCAGAGAGACCCAGTACTTC. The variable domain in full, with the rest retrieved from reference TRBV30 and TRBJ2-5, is SQTIHQWPATLVQPVGSPLSLECTVEGTSNPNLYWYRQAAGRGLQLLFYSVGIGQISSEVPQNLSASRPQDRQFILSSKKLLLSDSGFYLCAWSPGQGMSRETQYFGPGTRLLVL.